Each of the 18 T cell receptor beta chains below was sequenced from the same sample in a study of shared clonotypes between healthy human individuals. Terminally differentiated effector memory CD45RA+ cells were excluded from the naive CD8 cells, which were CD45RO-negative and positively selected for CCR7. This table comes from immunoSEQ multiplex PCR, and its TCRdb copy is limited to in-frame clones, with some not included. There are around 2.1 million clones in the sample; just over 90% occur only once, and under 2% lies in the top ten. Input material: naive CD8+ T cells from PBMCs. These receptors came from a man aged 18 to 30 in good health. Some clones in this sample may be carry-over from other donors' samples.

This clone was observed a single time. The chain joins TRBV9 to TRBJ1-2; 8 bases align to TRBD1. This CDR3 has 15 amino acids. Germline assignment: CDR1 SGDLS and CDR2 YYNGEE. Unmatched junction bases numbered 9, after V lost 4 bases and J lost 4 bases. The CDR3 loop is CASSTDRADSYGYTF. The CDR3 coding sequence is TGTGCCAGCAGCACGGACAGGGCCGACAGCTATGGCTACACCTTC.

This clone was seen a single time. V is TRBV22-1 and J is TRBJ2-7; the DNA was not compared with TRBD2, the D call given in the table. TRBV22-1 is noted as a pseudogene. This CDR3 contains 16 residues. The CDR3 spells CPGSARRFSGPYEQYF. For the CDR3, the DNA is TGTCCTGGGAGCGCGCGTCGGTTTTCGGGTCCCTACGAGCAGTACTTC.

The chain employs TRBV9 and TRBJ2-1; D gene unclear. Per the germline V gene, CDR1 is SGDLS and CDR2 is YYNGEE. Trimming pared 0 bases from V and 6 bases from J, leaving 10 bases between. CDR3 size: 14 residues. The CDR3 here is CASSVEQAGNEQFF. The CDR3, as DNA: TGTGCCAGCAGCGTAGAGCAAGCCGGCAATGAGCAGTTCTTC.

Turning to this clone: Additional DNA sequences in this sample encode the identical CDR3. The chain is built from TRBV5-1 and TRBJ2-7; 13 bases match TRBD2. Trimming cost V 4 bases and J 2 bases; bases outside gene matches: 3. Germline-derived CDR1 and CDR2 are SGHRS and YFSETQ. This CDR3 is built from 15 residues. The CDR3 region is CASSPGLAGAYEQYF. In DNA, the CDR3 is TGCGCCAGCAGCCCTGGACTAGCGGGGGCCTACGAGCAGTACTTC.

The chain recombines TRBV5-6 with TRBJ2-3; D gene unclear. Germline-derived CDR1 and CDR2 are SGHDT and YYEEEE. This CDR3 is built from 15 residues. Trimming removed 2 bases from V and 4 bases from J, with 14 bases in between. The CDR3 DNA reads as TGTGCCAGCAGCTTTATTACGAATTGGGCAGATACGCAGTATTTT. This codes for CASSFITNWADTQYF. The variable domain in full, with the rest retrieved from reference TRBV5-6 and TRBJ2-3, is DAGVTQSPTHLIKTRGQQVTLRCSPKSGHDTVSWYQQALGQGPQFIFQYYEEEERQRGNFPDRFSGHQFPNYSSELNVNALLLGDSALYLCASSFITNWADTQYFGPGTRLTVL.

This sequence joins TRBV28 and TRBJ2-1, with 11 bases matching TRBD2. CDR3 length: 16 amino acids. Germline V gene data show CDR1 as MDHEN and CDR2 as SYDVKM. Germline trimming cut 5 bases from V and 2 bases from J; bases unmatched to any gene: 5. The CDR3 spells CASSILAGGTYNEQFF. CDR3 coding DNA: TGTGCCAGCAGTATCTTAGCGGGAGGGACCTACAATGAGCAGTTCTTC.

CDR3 protein: CASGETSGFQPQHF. The CDR3, as DNA: TGTGCCAGCGGGGAGACGAGCGGGTTTCAGCCCCAGCATTTT. V gene TRBV28 combines with J gene TRBJ1-5; D is undetermined. Trimming shortened V by 8 bases and J by 6 bases, and 17 bases separated the two germline ends. The CDR3 loop spans 14 amino acids. Germline loops: CDR1 MDHEN, CDR2 SYDVKM.

This rearrangement joins TRBV6-1 to TRBJ2-1; no clear D. Germline CDR1 MNHNS, CDR2 SASEGT. V shed 6 bases and J shed 9 bases, with 12 bases lying between them. The CDR3 covers 12 residues. The chain's CDR3 is CASRNSSVEQFF. CDR3 sequence (DNA): TGTGCCAGCAGAAATAGCTCGGTTGAGCAGTTCTTC.

V gene TRBV10-3 combines with J gene TRBJ2-1, with TRBD2 identical over 9 bases. Germline V gives CDR1 ENHRY, CDR2 SYGVKD. The V and J ends lost 8 bases and 8 bases, in that order; junction bases with no gene match: 16. The CDR3 loop spans 16 amino acids. The CDR3: CAISTIGSGSRYEQFF. As DNA, the CDR3 is TGTGCCATCTCAACGATAGGTAGCGGGAGTAGGTATGAGCAGTTCTTC.

In this sample, this clone turned up once. This rearrangement joins TRBV27 to TRBJ2-7; no reliable D call. Trimming stripped 2 bases from V and 0 bases from J, with 11 bases between. Germline values: CDR1 MNHEY, CDR2 SMNVEV (reference sequence). This CDR3 has 15 amino acids. The CDR3 nucleotides are TGTGCCAGCAGTTTAGAGGCGGTAAGCTCCTACGAGCAGTACTTC. As protein: CASSLEAVSSYEQYF.

The chain uses TRBV19 and TRBJ2-3, with D possibly matching TRBD2 (6 bases). This CDR3 is built from 15 residues. The germline V gene has CDR1 LNHDA and CDR2 SQIVND (reference sequence). V lost 6 bases, J lost 2 bases, and 15 bases lay in between. CDR3 loop: CASRVLATNTDTQYF. CDR3 nucleotides: TGTGCCAGTAGAGTTCTAGCGACGAACACAGATACGCAGTATTTT.

The CDR3 DNA reads as TGTGCCTGGGGGATTACAGGGTGGAGCTCCTACGAGCAGTACTTC. Protein product: CAWGITGWSSYEQYF. The V and J genes are TRBV30 and TRBJ2-5, with D perhaps TRBD1 (6 bases). The DNA end favors TRBJ2-7, so the J call may be wrong. The germline gives CDR1 GTSNPN, CDR2 SVGIG (reference sequence). The CDR3 is 15 amino acids.

As concerns this clone: Germline and junction disagree at one end, which may indicate a read error. V is TRBV6-1 and J is TRBJ2-2, with D unclear. The CDR3 extends over 16 amino acids. The germline V gene has CDR1 MNHNS and CDR2 SASEGT. CDR3 protein: CASSEFAWDDTEELFF. For the CDR3, the DNA is TGTGCCAGCAGTGAATTTGCATGGGATGACACCGAGGAGCTGTTTTTT.

The chain links TRBV7-8 to TRBJ2-7; D uncertain. Germline V lookup: CDR1 SGHVS, CDR2 FQNEAQ. V was clipped by 5 bases and J by 9 bases, with 20 bases between them. The CDR3 is 14 amino acids. The CDR3 reads CASSARIGPVGQYF. The CDR3 bases are TGTGCCAGCAGCGCCCGAATCGGTCCCGTAGGGCAGTACTTC. Full variable domain (remainder filled in from reference TRBV7-8 and TRBJ2-7): GAGVSQSPRYKVAKRGQDVALRCDPISGHVSLFWYQQALGQGPEFLTYFQNEAQLDKSGLPSDRFFAERPEGSVSTLKIQRTQQEDSAVYLCASSARIGPVGQYFGPGTRLTVT.

With regard to this clone: Other nucleotide sequences from this sample produce the same CDR3. J is TRBJ1-1 and V is TRBV15, with D perhaps TRBD1 (5 bases). Trimming removed 1 base at V and 1 base at J, with 10 bases between. The CDR3 runs to 15 residues. CDR1 and CDR2 (germline): LNHNV, YYDKDF (reference sequence). CDR3 nucleotides: TGTGCCACCAGCAGAGCTCGGGGCCCGAACACTGAAGCTTTCTTT. Translated: CATSRARGPNTEAFF.

This chain links TRBV7-9 with TRBJ1-2; D uncertain. Germline CDR1 SEHNR, CDR2 FQNEAQ (reference sequence). With 5 bases removed from V and 4 bases from J, the gap between germline ends came to 17 bases. The CDR3 runs 15 residues. The CDR3 is CASSLSIIEAYGYTF. The CDR3 DNA sequence: TGTGCCAGCAGCCTCTCAATTATAGAGGCCTATGGCTACACCTTC.

The chain couples TRBV29-1 to TRBJ1-2; no definite D call. The CDR3 sequence is 10 residues long. The germline gives CDR1 SQVTM, CDR2 ANQGSEA. V lost 6 bases and J 4 bases, leaving 6 bases between the germline ends. Written as DNA, the CDR3 is TGCAGCGTGTCGAGCTATGGCTACACCTTC. Its protein is CSVSSYGYTF.

The chain uses TRBV27 and TRBJ1-5; D unclear. V gave up 3 bases and J gave up 0 bases, with 18 bases separating them. CDR1 is MNHEY and CDR2 is SMNVEV in the germline V gene (reference sequence). This CDR3 is 18 amino acids long. CDR3 residues: CASSFPSGPHYSNQPQHF. For the CDR3, the DNA is TGTGCCAGCAGTTTCCCGTCAGGCCCGCACTATAGCAATCAGCCCCAGCATTTT.